This passage covers 27 T cell receptor beta chains from one sample sequenced in a study of T cell responses to AZD1222 COVID-19 vaccine (dated by TCRdb to about 2021). Libraries were constructed by the immunoSEQ multiplex PCR assay. TCRdb took over this immuneACCESS table, retaining in-frame rearrangements with V and J assigned. Such tables are incomplete; in checked studies, under half of the missing clones stem from an unresolved V gene, and the remainder is unexplained. This sample holds around 100,000 clones; roughly 85% were observed only once. About 2.5% of the sample is in the top ten clones. Read against the paper, the sample's time point label means: about 28 days (+/-7) after the second vaccine dose. This sample comprised peripheral blood, obtained 28 days after the second AZD1222 dose. The receptors stem from an adult who received the AZD1222 COVID-19 vaccine.

The chain has TRBV16 and TRBJ1-6; TRBD1 is a possible D gene (6 bases). CDR3 length: 15 amino acids. V lost 0 bases to trimming and J lost 8 bases, with 11 bases between them. CDR1 and CDR2 (germline): KGHSY, FQNENV. CDR3 in amino acids: CASSQSRGRDSPLHF. The DNA of the CDR3 is TGTGCCAGCAGCCAATCCAGGGGCCGGGATTCACCCCTCCACTTT.

The chain is built from TRBV5-4 and TRBJ1-3; 11 bases are a match to TRBD1. CDR1 is SGHNT and CDR2 is YYREEE in the germline V gene (reference sequence). The CDR3 has 15 residues. The J segment lost 2 bases and the V segment lost 3 bases, leaving 1 base of the junction unmatched. As DNA, the CDR3 is TGTGCCAGCAGCTGGACAGGGGGCGCTGGAAACACCATATATTTT. Translation: CASSWTGGAGNTIYF.

The chain is built from TRBV19 and TRBJ1-1; tentatively, D is TRBD1 (6 bases). Germline CDR1 reads LNHDA; CDR2 reads SQIVND (reference sequence). V lost 5 bases, J lost 2 bases, and 18 bases lay in between. The CDR3 is 16 residues long. CDR3 sequence (DNA): TGTGCCAGTAGTCGCAGAGGGGGGACTGGTAACACTGAAGCTTTCTTT. Its protein is CASSRRGGTGNTEAFF.

This chain uses TRBV7-3 with TRBJ1-1; D unclear. The CDR3 totals 13 residues. V shed 5 bases and J shed 1 base, with 8 bases lying between them. Germline lookup yields CDR1 SGHTA and CDR2 FQGTGA. In DNA form, the CDR3 reads TGTGCCAGCAGCCCGAACACGAACACTGAAGCTTTCTTT. Translation: CASSPNTNTEAFF.

The chain is built from TRBV15 and TRBJ2-1; D possibly corresponds to TRBD1 (6 bases). The CDR3 contains 13 residues. Looked up from germline, CDR1 is LNHNV and CDR2 is YYDKDF (reference sequence). V lost 8 bases and J 7 bases, leaving 15 bases between the germline ends. Written as DNA, the CDR3 is TGTGCCACCTTCTCACATCAGGGGAATGAGCAGTTCTTC. Its protein product is CATFSHQGNEQFF.

The chain couples TRBV6-1 to TRBJ2-7; D remains ambiguous. The CDR3 is made up of 14 amino acids. Trimming left V 0 bases short and J 1 base short, with 7 bases between. Germline values: CDR1 MNHNS, CDR2 SASEGT. The CDR3 here is CASSEAQGSYEQYF. CDR3 in DNA: TGTGCCAGCAGTGAAGCGCAAGGATCCTACGAGCAGTACTTC.

V usage is TRBV19 and J usage is TRBJ1-2; D is unclear. This CDR3 has 15 amino acids. Germline CDR1 and CDR2: LNHDA and SQIVND (reference sequence). V lost 6 bases and J lost 3, with 17 bases in between. The CDR3 here is CASRIGGYGDYGYTF. The CDR3, as DNA: TGTGCCAGTAGGATTGGTGGCTACGGGGACTATGGCTACACCTTC. The full variable domain, rest sourced from reference TRBV19 and TRBJ1-2, is DGGITQSPKYLFRKEGQNVTLSCEQNLNHDAMYWYRQDPGQGLRLIYYSQIVNDFQKGDIAEGYSVSREKKESFPLTVTSAQKNPTAFYLCASRIGGYGDYGYTFGSGTRLTVV.

The chain carries TRBV5-4 and TRBJ2-1; D may be TRBD1 or TRBD2 (6 bases each). The CDR3 sequence is 14 residues long. V lost 3 bases to trimming and J lost 4 bases, with 11 bases between them. CDR1 and CDR2 from the germline V gene are SGHNT and YYREEE (reference sequence). This CDR3 reads CASSWGASYNEQFF. The CDR3 coding sequence is TGTGCCAGCAGCTGGGGGGCTTCTTACAATGAGCAGTTCTTC.

V usage is TRBV19 and J usage is TRBJ1-5; TRBD1 matches 7 bases. The CDR3 is 15 amino acids. V shed 5 bases, J shed 1 base, and the junction held 5 bases outside the gene matches. Germline V lookup: CDR1 LNHDA, CDR2 SQIVND (reference sequence). CDR3 sequence: CASSFRQGSNQPQHF. The CDR3 region has the DNA TGTGCCAGTAGTTTCAGACAGGGAAGCAATCAGCCCCAGCATTTT.

CDR3 coding DNA: TGTGCCAGCTCACCACGGGACAGTGCGGACTACGAGCAGTACTTC. This encodes CASSPRDSADYEQYF. The chain links TRBV18 to TRBJ2-7; TRBD1 agrees at 7 bases. This CDR3 spans 15 amino acids. V shed 1 base, J shed 3 bases, and the junction held 6 bases outside the gene matches. Germline V gives CDR1 KGHSH, CDR2 LQKENI.

J is TRBJ1-1 and V is TRBV2; no clear D. Germline-derived CDR1 and CDR2 are SNHLY and FYNNEI. The CDR3 totals 14 residues. Trimming cost V 6 bases and J 0 bases, with 11 bases left between them. The CDR3: CASRIDNMNTEAFF. CDR3 in DNA: TGTGCCAGCAGGATCGATAACATGAACACTGAAGCTTTCTTT.

V and J are TRBV19 and TRBJ1-1, with D possibly TRBD1 on 5 matching bases. This CDR3 is 17 amino acids long. V was clipped by 9 bases and J by 0 bases, with 23 bases between them. Germline values: CDR1 LNHDA, CDR2 SQIVND (reference sequence). DNA of the CDR3: TGTGCCAGCGCTAGCACTTACAGGTACTTCATGAACACTGAAGCTTTCTTT. Its protein is CASASTYRYFMNTEAFF.

The rearrangement uses TRBV25-1 and TRBJ1-1; maybe TRBD1 (6 bases). Trimming cost V 3 bases and J 1 base, with 9 bases left between them. CDR1 is MGHDK, CDR2 SYGVNS, per germline. This CDR3 is 14 amino acids long. CDR3 residues: CASSELGQNTEAFF. The CDR3 bases are TGTGCCAGCAGTGAGTTGGGACAGAACACTGAAGCTTTCTTT. The variable domain in full, with the rest retrieved from reference TRBV25-1 and TRBJ1-1, is EADIYQTPRYLVIGTGKKITLECSQTMGHDKMYWYQQDPGMELHLIHYSYGVNSTEKGDLSSESTVSRIRTEHFPLTLESARPSHTSQYLCASSELGQNTEAFFGQGTRLTVV.

V and J are TRBV6-2 or TRBV6-3 and TRBJ1-3; possible D gene TRBD1, 5 bases. The CDR3 extends over 16 amino acids. Trimming stripped 6 bases from V and 0 bases from J, with 15 bases between. The germline CDR1 and CDR2 sequences are MNHEY and SVGEGT. CDR3 in amino acids: CASSRAGLFSGNTIYF. CDR3 coding DNA: TGTGCCAGCAGCCGAGCGGGGCTCTTCTCTGGAAACACCATATATTTT.

The sample holds a few counts of this clone. CDR3 in amino acids: CASRDWGSGNTIYF. In DNA, the CDR3 is TGTGCCAGCCGGGACTGGGGCTCTGGAAACACCATATATTTT. This sequence joins TRBV19 and TRBJ1-3; tentatively, D is TRBD1 (5 bases). Germline V gene data show CDR1 as LNHDA and CDR2 as SQIVND (reference sequence). This CDR3 is 14 amino acids long. V gave up 9 bases and J gave up 0 bases, with 12 bases separating them.

The CDR3 spells CASSNSGNTIYF. The CDR3 bases are TGTGCCAGCAGCAACTCTGGAAACACCATATATTTT. The chain carries TRBV9 and TRBJ1-3; D is unclear. CDR3 length: 12 residues. Germline V gives CDR1 SGDLS, CDR2 YYNGEE. Between the trimmed V and J ends, which lost 4 bases and 0 bases, there was a span of 2 bases. The full variable domain, completed using reference TRBV9 and TRBJ1-3, is DSGVTQTPKHLITATGQRVTLRCSPRSGDLSVYWYQQSLDQGLQFLIQYYNGEERAKGNILERFSAQQFPDLHSELNLSSLELGDSALYFCASSNSGNTIYFGEGSWLTVV.

This clone has only one observation. V usage is TRBV5-4 and J usage is TRBJ2-7; no definite D call. The CDR3 has 14 residues. Germline loops: CDR1 SGHNT, CDR2 YYREEE (reference sequence). V was pared by 0 bases and J by 7 bases, with 14 bases between. Written as DNA, the CDR3 is TGTGCCAGCAGCTTGGATCGAGTCTCTAGGGAGCAGTACTTC. Translation gives CASSLDRVSREQYF.

The CDR3 here is CSVVWGSNQPQHF. The CDR3 nucleotides are TGCAGCGTTGTTTGGGGTTCAAATCAGCCCCAGCATTTT. The rearrangement joins TRBV29-1 to TRBJ1-5; D is undetermined. Trimming stripped 4 bases from V and 4 bases from J, with 11 bases between. The V gene's germline CDR1 is SQVTM and CDR2 ANQGSEA. The CDR3 has 13 residues.

The genes are TRBV28 and TRBJ1-6; 8 positions match TRBD1. The CDR3 sequence is 14 residues long. The germline CDR1 and CDR2 sequences are MDHEN and SYDVKM. J lost 8 bases, V lost 5 bases, and 5 bases had no gene match. The CDR3 nucleotides read TGTGCCAGCAGTGGACAGGGACCCTATTCACCCCTCCACTTT. This translates into CASSGQGPYSPLHF.

Comment on this clone: Other DNA sequences in the sample encode the same CDR3. CDR3 bases: TGTGCCAGCAGTTCGGGGGGGTATGGCTACACCTTC. Its protein product is CASSSGGYGYTF. The chain has TRBV6-5 and TRBJ1-2, with a weak D call TRBD1 (5 bases). Looked up from germline, CDR1 is MNHEY and CDR2 is SVGAGI. The CDR3 is 12 residues long. V lost 4 bases, J lost 5 bases, and 8 bases lay in between.

DNA for the CDR3: TGTGCCAGCAGAGATACAGGGGGCGCGGTTGGCTACACCTTC. Its protein is CASRDTGGAVGYTF. The rearrangement uses TRBV27 and TRBJ1-2; 9 bases are shared with TRBD1. There are 14 residues in the CDR3. V was pared by 6 bases and J by 7 bases, with 9 bases of the junction left unmatched. Germline loops: CDR1 MNHEY, CDR2 SMNVEV (reference sequence).

The count of this clone is one. This chain joins TRBV6-2 or TRBV6-3 and TRBJ2-7; D is unresolved. Trimming stripped 6 bases from V and 0 bases from J, with 15 bases between. The germline CDR1 and CDR2 sequences are MNHEY and SVGEGT. The CDR3 is 15 residues long. CDR3 bases: TGTGCCAGCAGCCCGCGCGGTGGGGTCTCCTACGAGCAGTACTTC. Residues: CASSPRGGVSYEQYF.

The chain joins TRBV7-9 to TRBJ2-7; D not certain. The CDR3 is 13 residues long. The germline gives CDR1 SEHNR, CDR2 FQNEAQ (reference sequence). Trimming shortened V by 5 bases and J by 1 base, and 9 bases separated the two germline ends. For the CDR3, the DNA is TGTGCCAGCAGCCCAGACGGGTCCTACGAGCAGTACTTC. Translating gives CASSPDGSYEQYF.

This sequence joins TRBV5-4 and TRBJ2-1; tentatively, D is TRBD1 or TRBD2 (6 bases each). Trimming left V 1 base short and J 4 bases short, with 18 bases between. The CDR3 is made up of 17 amino acids. The germline V gene has CDR1 SGHNT and CDR2 YYREEE (reference sequence). In nucleotides, the CDR3 is TGTGCCAGCAGCTTGATTCGTGGGGGGCAGAGATACAATGAGCAGTTCTTC. Translation: CASSLIRGGQRYNEQFF.

The chain's CDR3 is CASSGTGIGTEAFF. In nucleotides, the CDR3 is TGTGCCAGCAGCGGGACAGGGATAGGCACTGAAGCTTTCTTT. V usage is TRBV9 and J usage is TRBJ1-1; 8 positions match TRBD1. Germline CDR1 is SGDLS and CDR2 is YYNGEE. The CDR3 consists of 14 residues. Unmatched junction bases numbered 5, after V lost 3 bases and J lost 4 bases.

The V and J genes are TRBV3-1 (or the pseudogene TRBV3-2) and TRBJ2-2, with no clear D. The ends were cut back, 4 bases at V and 0 bases at J, with 6 bases in the middle. CDR1 is LGHDT and CDR2 is YNNKEL in the germline V gene (reference sequence). This CDR3 has 14 residues. As DNA, the CDR3 is TGTGCCAGCAGCCCAGCGTCGAACACCGGGGAGCTGTTTTTT. Translated: CASSPASNTGELFF.

The chain combines TRBV27 with TRBJ1-6; 7 nucleotides line up with TRBD1. The ends lost 2 bases at V and 0 bases at J; junction bases unmatched: 10. The germline V gene encodes CDR1 MNHEY and CDR2 SMNVEV (reference sequence). The CDR3 is 19 amino acids. CDR3 region: CASSLNIDRVLSYNSPLHF. The CDR3 DNA is TGTGCCAGCAGTTTAAACATTGACAGGGTTCTCTCCTATAATTCACCCCTCCACTTT.